One TCR beta chain is described in this entry. This clone was found a few times. Its cognate antigen has yet to be identified. No base quality information exists; no much larger clone differs at one position. After more than 9 days of culture, CD4+ T cells were isolated with the EasySep CD4+ T cell isolation kit. PCR-confirmed SARS-CoV-2 infection had occurred in convalescent patients between March and December 2020, before the Alpha, Beta and Delta variants emerged in the United States. Participants received two doses of either the BNT162b2 or the mRNA-1273 mRNA SARS-CoV-2 vaccine. Half of the culture medium was replaced with fresh IL-2-containing medium on days 3 and 7. Unless otherwise noted, each peptide stimulation condition was cultured in triplicate wells. Using Ficoll-Paque Plus gradient centrifugation, PBMC were separated from whole blood and then either used fresh or cryopreserved at -140C. Genomic DNA was extracted from cultured CD4+ T cells with the QIAamp micro DNA kit.

The receptor library was made with the immunoSEQ multiplex PCR assay. DNA from the CD4+ T cells that had been cultured and isolated underwent TCR beta CDR3 sequencing. In the paper's pipeline: Non-productive TCR sequences were removed, reads were trimmed to the CDR3 region, and CDR3s of at least 7 amino acids were retained. The MANAFEST web app was used to pick out antigen-specific clonotypes by comparing their expansion in peptide wells with that in reference cultures. Positive clones required FDR<0.05 expansion versus reference and all other wells, odds ratio above 5, and frequency above 0.1% in two replicate wells. Clonotypes significantly expanded in SARS-CoV-2 spike wells and in at least one common cold coronavirus spike condition were defined as cross-reactive. Levenshtein distance calculated with the stringdist R package was used to assess CDR3 similarity, and unrooted trees were constructed with ape in R 3.6.1. Here the immuneACCESS table is served through TCRdb, limited to in-frame sequences with V and J called. Missing clones are a known gap in these copies; in checked studies unresolved V genes cover under half, and the rest lacks a known reason. D and trimming come from the DNA, and the V and J calls and clone size come from that table. Within this sample are approximately 40,000 clones, with 76% of them counted one time only. The biggest ten clones account for around 3.3% of the sample.

These data originate in a study of vaccination effects on CD4 cells after COVID-19 (dated by TCRdb to between 2021 and 2024). Looking at the study overall: To identify antigen-specific CD4+ T cell clonotypes by their expansion, the ViraFEST assay first stimulated PBMC with viral peptide pools and then applied TCR sequencing. Samples were taken from three convalescent patients early (day +14) and late (day +241, +227, +161 respectively) after vaccination. Post-vaccine samples across the study were collected a median of 72 days after the second dose, with a range of 14 to 241. Some 2 million PBMC per well were cultured in IMDM with about 4.8% human AB serum, roughly 10 IU/ml IL-2 and gentamicin, plus 10 ug/ml peptides. In both COVID-19 convalescent patients and infection-naive vaccine recipients, the study compared SARS-CoV-2 spike-specific CD4+ TCR repertoires from before mRNA vaccination with those from after it. The full study included 10 to 11 COVID-19 convalescent patients and a handful of SARS-CoV-2-naive healthy vaccine recipients. The Oncomine TCR Beta short-read assay on an Illumina iSeq 100 was used to sequence cultures from other donors in the study.

The germline V gene specifies LGHNA as CDR1 and YNFKEQ as CDR2. Taken from cysteine to phenylalanine, the CDR3 has 16 residues. The DNA shown is the 48-base CDR3, in frame from base 1. Relative to germline, V is 1 base shorter and J is 0 bases shorter, with 13 bases between their ends. What the authors observed across the whole study: At late post-vaccination timepoints, both infection-induced and vaccine-induced clones showed marked clonal contraction, consistent with waning T cell responses. In convalescent patients, the post-vaccine spike-reactive repertoire was composed mainly of new vaccine-induced clones that were largely distinct from infection-induced clones. The study was limited by a small number of convalescent patients, and early post-infection timepoints were lacking.

This chain joins TRBV4-2 to TRBJ2-7; the best D guess is TRBD1, with 5 bases matching. The sequence was collected from a human donor who had a prior SARS-CoV-2 infection. Specimen: CD4+ T cells from PBMCs cultured without peptide, collected after COVID-19 vaccination. The CDR3 protein: CASSQGYDRNSYEQYF. The DNA sequence follows: TGTGCCAGCAGCCAAGGTTACGACAGAAACTCCTACGAGCAGTACTTC.